The rows below give T cell receptor beta chains drawn from one sample of a study of memory CD4+ T cells and cytomegalovirus serostatus. Clones were sequenced by immunoSEQ multiplex PCR, and TCRdb holds only the in-frame ones, with some missing. The sample records tens of thousands of clones, around four fifths being singletons. What was sequenced was memory CD4+ T cells from blood. The receptor source for this set is an adult in good health and CMV-seronegative. Both conserved end residues are part of each CDR3. Fields, in order: V gene, CDR3 protein.

v_call: TRBV9; cdr3_aa: CASSPAPRAQNSPLHF
v_call: TRBV2; cdr3_aa: CASSVGSTRFF
v_call: TRBV19; cdr3_aa: CASRSLGGEGQPQHF
v_call: TRBV6-5; cdr3_aa: CASSYSSLGAGNTIYF
v_call: TRBV5-8; cdr3_aa: CASSPSNGPPTGTQYF
v_call: TRBV6-5; cdr3_aa: CASSYSGTTNEKLFF
v_call: TRBV18; cdr3_aa: CASSSRDINQPQHF
v_call: TRBV6-1; cdr3_aa: CASSEAPDGREQHF
v_call: TRBV9; cdr3_aa: CASSVSGTAYEQYF
v_call: TRBV7-2; cdr3_aa: CASSLDTSGGGKTQYF
v_call: TRBV2; cdr3_aa: CASGDSLNTGELFF
v_call: TRBV6-4; cdr3_aa: CASRTNPGQGEGYTF
v_call: TRBV7-9; cdr3_aa: CASSLNGPEPQHF
v_call: TRBV2; cdr3_aa: CASSEWGQGGEAFF
v_call: TRBV29-1; cdr3_aa: CSGGQGPGELFF
v_call: TRBV10-2; cdr3_aa: CASSDVDRASGQYF
v_call: TRBV7-2; cdr3_aa: CASSAQANIFYEQYF
v_call: TRBV2; cdr3_aa: CASSEAFSNQPQHF
v_call: TRBV9; cdr3_aa: CASKGPVNTEAFF
v_call: TRBV6-5; cdr3_aa: CASSVASKSDTQYF
v_call: TRBV6-5; cdr3_aa: CASSSGSSYNEQFF
v_call: TRBV5-1; cdr3_aa: CASSYSDVNTEAFF
v_call: TRBV6-1; cdr3_aa: CASSENERGSLPPF
v_call: TRBV15; cdr3_aa: CATSSPKQKQFF
v_call: TRBV10-3; cdr3_aa: CAISEGFNEKLFF
v_call: TRBV19; cdr3_aa: CASKKATGYSYEQYF
v_call: TRBV7-9; cdr3_aa: CASSPRGGDTEAFF
v_call: TRBV9; cdr3_aa: CASSVVGGGGTDTQYF
v_call: TRBV7-4; cdr3_aa: CASSSRQGGIYEQYF
v_call: TRBV7-6; cdr3_aa: CASSFSSGGAYEQFF
v_call: TRBV5-1; cdr3_aa: CASSLQANTEAFF
v_call: TRBV20-1; cdr3_aa: CSASILAEAFF
v_call: TRBV28; cdr3_aa: CASSSSGGRQPQHF
v_call: TRBV28; cdr3_aa: CASSSRDHNQPQHF
v_call: TRBV19; cdr3_aa: CASSAGLPTPTPYEQYF
v_call: TRBV6-4; cdr3_aa: CASSGEHNQPQHF
v_call: TRBV19; cdr3_aa: CASSIVEGSAFF
v_call: TRBV5-4; cdr3_aa: CASSLDRLYRYTF
v_call: TRBV18; cdr3_aa: CASSPPGGARETQYF
v_call: TRBV29-1; cdr3_aa: CSVGMGTGGEKLFF
v_call: TRBV11-2; cdr3_aa: CASSSLLAGGQETQYF
v_call: TRBV20-1; cdr3_aa: CSTSVGDTQYF
v_call: TRBV9; cdr3_aa: CASSKGSYGYTF
v_call: TRBV11-3; cdr3_aa: CASSSGAGATGTDTQYF
v_call: TRBV9; cdr3_aa: CASSSAGTANYGYTF
v_call: TRBV6-5; cdr3_aa: CASSYSFGHEAFF
v_call: TRBV2; cdr3_aa: CASSVWDRGSDEQFF